A single sample gave rise to the 27 T cell receptor beta chains below, sequenced in a study of tumor-infiltrating lymphocytes in localized non-small cell lung cancer. The protocol was immunoSEQ multiplex PCR, while the TCRdb copy is restricted to in-frame clones and leaves out a portion. The data show roughly 15,000 clones, more than 70% seen once. Sequenced input: uninvolved lung tissue not adjacent to the tumor. These receptors all come from a human donor with non-small cell lung cancer.

A remark on this clone: Its ends do not fully match the called genes, so a read error is possible. V is TRBV4-1 and J is TRBJ2-1; D gene ambiguous. Looked up from germline, CDR1 is MGHRA and CDR2 is YSYEKL. The CDR3 loop spans 12 amino acids. CDR3 sequence reads: CASSQDSYEQFF. CDR3 coding DNA: TGTGCCAGCAGCCAAGATAGTTATGAGCAGTTCTTC.

V and J are TRBV12-2 and TRBJ1-1. TRBV12-2 is labeled a pseudogene. The length of the CDR3 is 14 residues. The CDR3: CASRLLGGATEAFF. The CDR3 region has the DNA TGTGCAAGTCGCTTACTCGGGGGAGCGACTGAAGCTTTCTTT.

The rearrangement joins TRBV5-8 to TRBJ2-3; D is perhaps TRBD2 (5 bases). CDR3 length: 16 amino acids. Germline CDR1 is SGHTS and CDR2 is YDEGEE. Trimming stripped 7 bases from V and 1 base from J, with 19 bases between. CDR3 sequence (DNA): TGTGCCAGCCCGACTTGGAGGCTAGAGGGCACAGATACGCAGTATTTT. Translated, it gives CASPTWRLEGTDTQYF. Combining the CDR3 with reference TRBV5-8 and TRBJ2-3 gives the whole variable domain EAGVTQSPTHLIKTRGQQATLRCSPISGHTSVYWYQQALGLGLQFLLWYDEGEERNRGNFPPRFSGRQFPNYSSELNVNALELEDSALYLCASPTWRLEGTDTQYFGPGTRLTVL.

This chain's CDR3 is CASSLPGQGAQETQYF. For the CDR3, the DNA is TGCGCCAGCAGCTTACCCGGACAGGGGGCCCAAGAGACCCAGTACTTC. The rearrangement uses TRBV5-1 and TRBJ2-5; 11 bases line up with TRBD1. CDR3 length: 16 residues. The V segment lost 2 bases and the J segment 1 base; nucleotides outside the gene matches: 4. Germline assignment: CDR1 SGHRS and CDR2 YFSETQ.

The J gene is TRBJ2-3, the V gene TRBV5-4; tentatively, D is TRBD2 (5 bases). The CDR3 sequence is 15 residues long. The V end was cut by 2 bases, the J end by 1 base, with 11 bases between. CDR1 is SGHNT, CDR2 YYREEE, per germline (reference sequence). This CDR3 is CASSLRGSGTDTQYF. CDR3 DNA sequence: TGTGCCAGCAGCTTACGGGGTTCGGGCACAGATACGCAGTATTTT.

V usage is TRBV19 and J usage is TRBJ2-7, with a weak D call TRBD1 (5 bases). Germline CDR1 and CDR2: LNHDA and SQIVND (reference sequence). The CDR3 is 16 amino acids. With 4 bases removed from V and 1 base from J, the gap between germline ends came to 17 bases. CDR3 sequence (DNA): TGTGCCAGTAGTAGAATTCCAGGGTCCCTATCCTACGAGCAGTACTTC. Translation: CASSRIPGSLSYEQYF. Based on the CDR3 plus reference TRBV19 and TRBJ2-7, the full variable domain is DGGITQSPKYLFRKEGQNVTLSCEQNLNHDAMYWYRQDPGQGLRLIYYSQIVNDFQKGDIAEGYSVSREKKESFPLTVTSAQKNPTAFYLCASSRIPGSLSYEQYFGPGTRLTVT.

The genes are TRBV5-6 and TRBJ1-1, with D uncertain. The V gene lost 1 base and the J gene lost 1 base, with 5 bases spanning the gap. The CDR3 has 13 amino acids. Germline values: CDR1 SGHDT, CDR2 YYEEEE. The CDR3 bases are TGTGCCAGCAGCTTGCCGGGGAACACTGAAGCTTTCTTT. This sequence encodes CASSLPGNTEAFF.

This chain uses TRBV5-1 with TRBJ2-6; the match to TRBD1 covers 9 bases. Germline assignment: CDR1 SGHRS and CDR2 YFSETQ. The V segment lost 1 base and the J segment 4 bases; nucleotides outside the gene matches: 3. This CDR3 has 16 residues. CDR3: CASSLSTGGGANVLTF. The CDR3 DNA reads as TGCGCCAGCAGCTTGAGTACAGGGGGCGGGGCCAACGTCCTGACTTTC.

The chain links TRBV9 to TRBJ2-1, with TRBD2 matching over 8 bases. CDR1 SGDLS and CDR2 YYNGEE come from the germline V gene. CDR3 size: 16 residues. V lost 3 bases and J lost 4; bases outside the gene matches: 9. CDR3: CASSAYRASGYNEQFF. For the CDR3, the DNA is TGTGCCAGCAGCGCCTATCGGGCTAGCGGGTACAATGAGCAGTTCTTC.

This clone was seen a single time. The chain links TRBV5-5 to TRBJ1-5; D gene unclear. CDR3 length equals 13 residues. V lost 3 bases, J lost 0 bases, and 4 bases lay in between. CDR1 and CDR2 from the germline V gene are SGHKS and YYEKEE (reference sequence). The CDR3 is CASSSFSNQPQHF. The DNA for the CDR3 is TGTGCCAGCAGCTCCTTTAGCAATCAGCCCCAGCATTTT.

This chain links TRBV28 with TRBJ2-1; possibly TRBD2 for D (8 bases). Trimming removed 2 bases from V and 7 bases from J, with 24 bases in between. This CDR3 has 18 amino acids. Per the germline V gene, CDR1 is MDHEN and CDR2 is SYDVKM. The CDR3 nucleotides read TGTGCCAGCAGTTTAGTAGGGGGCGCGGGACTAGAGATTAATGAGCAGTTCTTC. It encodes CASSLVGGAGLEINEQFF. The whole variable domain, remainder taken from reference TRBV28 and TRBJ2-1, is DVKVTQSSRYLVKRTGEKVFLECVQDMDHENMFWYRQDPGLGLRLIYFSYDVKMKEKGDIPEGYSVSREKKERFSLILESASTNQTSMYLCASSLVGGAGLEINEQFFGPGTRLTVL.

With regard to this clone: The junction differs from germline at one of its ends, possibly a read error. The V gene is TRBV2, the J gene TRBJ1-1; D remains ambiguous. Per germline, CDR1 SNHLY and CDR2 FYNNEI. The CDR3 has 13 amino acids. In DNA, the CDR3 is TGTTCCAGCAGTCCAGACTTCAACACTGAAGCTTTCTTT. Translating gives CSSSPDFNTEAFF.

CDR3 nucleotides: TGCGCCAGCAGCCCGGGGACAGGGGAGGCCGGGGAGCTGTTTTTT. It specifies CASSPGTGEAGELFF. The chain recombines TRBV5-1 with TRBJ2-2, with 10 bases lining up with TRBD1. Germline CDR1 SGHRS, CDR2 YFSETQ. The junction had 6 bases not matched to a gene; V was cut back by 4 bases and J by 6 bases. The CDR3 sequence is 15 residues long.

The V and J genes are TRBV29-1 and TRBJ1-1; tentatively, D is TRBD1 (6 bases). CDR1 and CDR2 (germline): SQVTM, ANQGSEA. V was pared by 6 bases and J by 1 base, with 9 bases between. This CDR3 is 12 amino acids long. Here the CDR3 reads CSVNRANTEAFF. In nucleotides, the CDR3 is TGCAGCGTGAACAGGGCGAACACTGAAGCTTTCTTT.

The CDR3 sequence is CASSLEVNTEAFF. As DNA, the CDR3 is TGCGCCAGCAGCTTGGAGGTGAACACTGAAGCTTTCTTT. This sequence joins TRBV5-1 and TRBJ1-1, with D unresolved. The germline gives CDR1 SGHRS, CDR2 YFSETQ. V lost 0 bases to trimming and J lost 0 bases, with 3 bases between them. This CDR3 comprises 13 residues.

This clone was seen a single time. The rearrangement joins TRBV4-2 to TRBJ1-1, with no clear D. The CDR3 extends over 15 amino acids. The V and J ends lost 0 bases and 4 bases respectively, with 12 bases between them. In germline, CDR1 is LGHNA, CDR2 YNFKEQ. The CDR3 DNA follows: TGTGCCAGCAGCCAAGATCCGAGGGATAGCACTGAAGCTTTCTTT. This gives the protein CASSQDPRDSTEAFF.

The chain has TRBV6-5 and TRBJ2-1; 9 positions agree with TRBD1. Per germline, CDR1 MNHEY and CDR2 SVGAGI. Germline trimming cut 6 bases from V and 2 bases from J; bases unmatched to any gene: 5. This CDR3 contains 15 residues. The DNA of the CDR3 is TGTGCCAGCAGCCTCGACAGGGGGGCCTACAATGAGCAGTTCTTC. It encodes CASSLDRGAYNEQFF.

A few counts support this clone. The chain carries TRBV10-3 and TRBJ1-1; TRBD1 agrees at 7 bases. The length of the CDR3 is 14 residues. V was pared by 6 bases and J by 5 bases, with 9 bases of the junction left unmatched. Germline V gene sequence: CDR1 ENHRY, CDR2 SYGVKD. In DNA, the CDR3 is TGTGCCATCAGCCAGAGGGGGCGGGAGACTGAAGCTTTCTTT. Translated: CAISQRGRETEAFF.

Here the CDR3 reads CASSLGTGYEQYF. For the CDR3, the DNA is TGTGCCAGCAGCTTAGGGACGGGATACGAGCAGTACTTC. V and J are TRBV7-9 and TRBJ2-7; a possible D gene is TRBD2 (5 bases). CDR3 length: 13 amino acids. V was clipped by 1 base and J by 4 bases, with 8 bases between them. CDR1 and CDR2 (germline): SEHNR, FQNEAQ (reference sequence).

V is TRBV27 and J is TRBJ2-2, with no clear D. V lost 0 bases, J lost 5 bases, and 16 bases lay in between. This CDR3 region has 17 residues. Germline CDR1 MNHEY, CDR2 SMNVEV (reference sequence). The CDR3 bases are TGTGCCAGCAGTTTATCGATGGGGTCCTTTGAGACCGGGGAGCTGTTTTTT. Its protein is CASSLSMGSFETGELFF.

This chain uses TRBV5-1 with TRBJ2-2; D gene unclear. The V and J ends lost 0 bases and 4 bases respectively, with 7 bases between them. Per the germline V gene, CDR1 is SGHRS and CDR2 is YFSETQ. CDR3 length: 14 residues. CDR3 sequence: CASSLARLTGELFF. The CDR3 DNA follows: TGCGCCAGCAGCTTGGCCCGGCTCACCGGGGAGCTGTTTTTT.

V gene TRBV5-4 combines with J gene TRBJ2-1, with D possibly matching TRBD1 (5 bases). Germline V gene lookup returns CDR1 SGHNT and CDR2 YYREEE (reference sequence). Trimming stripped 0 bases from V and 8 bases from J, with 21 bases between. The CDR3 has 17 residues. The CDR3 DNA follows: TGTGCCAGCAGCTTGGGTCTCAGGGCAGGTTTAAATGATGAGCAGTTCTTC. Its translation is CASSLGLRAGLNDEQFF.

The chain couples TRBV9 to TRBJ2-1; 8 positions match TRBD1. The junction had 10 bases not matched to a gene; V was cut back by 4 bases and J by 4 bases. This CDR3 is built from 16 residues. The germline V gene has CDR1 SGDLS and CDR2 YYNGEE. CDR3 nucleotides: TGTGCCAGCAGCTTCAGGACAGGGAGCCAATACAATGAGCAGTTCTTC. Translated, it gives CASSFRTGSQYNEQFF.

This rearrangement joins TRBV5-1 to TRBJ1-2; D perhaps matches TRBD1 (5 bases). CDR1 is SGHRS, CDR2 YFSETQ, per germline. The CDR3 runs 16 residues. V was cut by 0 bases and J by 4 bases, with 16 bases left in between. Here the CDR3 reads CASSLAPGTGVYGYTF. The CDR3 nucleotides read TGCGCCAGCAGCTTGGCCCCAGGGACCGGAGTCTATGGCTACACCTTC.

The chain joins TRBV5-6 to TRBJ2-3, with D unresolved. V was shortened by 0 bases and J by 2 bases, with 13 bases between the two germline ends. The CDR3 runs 16 residues. Germline values: CDR1 SGHDT, CDR2 YYEEEE. The CDR3 loop is CASSLASRRSTDTQYF. In DNA, the CDR3 is TGTGCCAGCAGCTTGGCCAGTAGAAGATCCACAGATACGCAGTATTTT.

This rearrangement joins TRBV5-1 to TRBJ2-2; a possible D gene is TRBD1 (6 bases). Trimming stripped 5 bases from V and 1 base from J, with 18 bases between. CDR1 is SGHRS, CDR2 YFSETQ, per germline. This CDR3 spans 17 amino acids. The CDR3, as DNA: TGCGCCAGCAGTGCCCGGGTTTCGGACAGGAACACCGGGGAGCTGTTTTTT. Protein: CASSARVSDRNTGELFF.

This clone was seen a handful of times. The chain employs TRBV5-5 and TRBJ1-5, with D perhaps TRBD1 (5 bases). Trimming pared 5 bases from V and 6 bases from J, leaving 15 bases between. CDR3 length: 14 residues. The V gene's germline CDR1 is SGHKS and CDR2 YYEKEE (reference sequence). The DNA for the CDR3 is TGTGCCAGCAGAATCGGTGTGGGGCCTCAGCCCCAGCATTTT. It specifies CASRIGVGPQPQHF. The full variable domain, with the rest looked up from reference TRBV5-5 and TRBJ1-5, is DAGVTQSPTHLIKTRGQQVTLRCSPISGHKSVSWYQQVLGQGPQFIFQYYEKEERGRGNFPDRFSARQFPNYSSELNVNALLLGDSALYLCASRIGVGPQPQHFGDGTRLSIL.